A selection of T cell receptor beta chains follows, all from one sample in a study of PD-1 blockade in classical Hodgkin lymphoma. Only in-frame clones appear in the TCRdb table, and some are missing; sequencing was by immunoSEQ multiplex PCR. The repertoire holds tens of thousands of clones, with about 92% as singletons. The sequenced sample was peripheral blood mononuclear cells (PBMCs), obtained at baseline. These receptors originate from a human donor with classical Hodgkin lymphoma. Each CDR3 is given with its conserved first and last residue. Fields, in order: J gene, V gene, clone size, D gene, CDR3 protein, CDR3 DNA. The D gene is left open where the match is weak. Size tells how often a clone was seen (once, few, many) or the class of an expanded clone, and some rows leave it out.

TRBJ2-2,TRBV15,once,.,CATSRDSGTVNTGELFF,TGTGCCACCAGCAGAGATTCCGGGACGGTAAACACCGGGGAGCTGTTTTTT
TRBJ2-5,TRBV7-3,.,.,CASSLELAATQYF,TGTGCCAGCAGCCTCGAGCTGGCGGCGACCCAGTACTTC
TRBJ2-3,TRBV27,once,.,CASSLPPGASTDTQYF,TGTGCCAGCAGTCTTCCTCCGGGGGCTAGCACAGATACGCAGTATTTT
TRBJ1-1,TRBV5-1,.,TRBD1,CASSLGQGSNTEAFF,TGCGCCAGCAGCTTGGGACAGGGATCGAACACTGAAGCTTTCTTT
TRBJ2-7,TRBV28,.,TRBD1,CASSSPGQGNHEQYF,TGTGCCAGCAGTTCCCCTGGACAGGGGAACCACGAGCAGTACTTC
TRBJ2-3,TRBV29-1,.,TRBD1,CSVEDGRQGDTQYF,TGCAGCGTTGAAGATGGGAGACAGGGTGATACGCAGTATTTT
TRBJ2-1,TRBV20-1,once,.,CSANRAEQFF,TGCAGTGCCAATCGAGCCGAGCAGTTCTTC
TRBJ1-1,TRBV28,.,.,CASSTWGVAMNTEAFF,TGTGCCAGCAGTACCTGGGGGGTAGCCATGAACACTGAAGCTTTCTTT
TRBJ1-6,TRBV30,.,.,CAWSGGPYSYNSPLHF,TGTGCCTGGAGCGGGGGGCCTTACTCCTATAATTCACCCCTCCACTTT
TRBJ1-2,TRBV7-3,once,.,CASSLNTGYGYTF,TGTGCCAGCAGCTTAAATACAGGGTATGGCTACACCTTC
TRBJ2-7,TRBV30,.,TRBD1,CAWNRGPDEQYF,TGTGCCTGGAACAGGGGGCCGGACGAGCAGTACTTC
TRBJ1-2,TRBV28,.,TRBD1,CASSFGQGPKGYTF,TGTGCCAGCAGTTTTGGACAGGGGCCGAAAGGCTACACCTTC
TRBJ1-5,TRBV30,.,.,CAWSGIFKGMINQPQHF,TGTGCCTGGAGTGGAATTTTCAAGGGGATGATCAATCAGCCCCAGCATTTT
TRBJ2-3,TRBV5-6,.,.,CASSGSGWTDTQYF,TGTGCCAGCAGCGGGAGTGGATGGACAGATACGCAGTATTTT
TRBJ1-3,TRBV6-1,.,TRBD1,CASSGGGSGNTIYF,TGTGCCAGCAGTGGAGGGGGCAGTGGAAACACCATATATTTT
TRBJ1-2,TRBV7-2,.,TRBD1,CASSFGTGINLGYTF,TGTGCCAGCAGCTTCGGGACAGGGATCAATCTCGGCTACACCTTC
TRBJ2-2,TRBV2,.,.,CASIWGPYTGELFF,TGTGCCAGCATCTGGGGTCCTTACACCGGGGAGCTGTTTTTT
TRBJ2-5,TRBV7-6,.,TRBD2,CASSPGGGETQYF,TGTGCCAGCAGCCCGGGGGGAGGTGAGACCCAGTACTTC
TRBJ1-2,TRBV5-6,.,TRBD1,CASSARVLGQGFGYTF,TGTGCCAGCAGTGCAAGGGTTTTGGGACAGGGGTTCGGCTACACCTTC
TRBJ2-7,TRBV27,.,TRBD1,CASSLRQGAGEQYF,TGTGCCAGCAGTTTAAGACAGGGGGCGGGCGAGCAGTACTTC
TRBJ2-1,TRBV5-1,.,.,CASSDPLKNEQFF,TGCGCCAGCAGCGACCCACTTAAAAATGAGCAGTTCTTC
TRBJ2-7,TRBV27,.,TRBD2,CASSLLLSSGIYEQYF,TGTGCCAGCAGTTTACTTTTATCTAGCGGCATTTACGAGCAGTACTTC
TRBJ1-2,TRBV7-9,.,.,CASSDTDIGPSYGYTF,TGTGCCAGCAGCGACACTGACATTGGACCCAGCTATGGCTACACCTTC